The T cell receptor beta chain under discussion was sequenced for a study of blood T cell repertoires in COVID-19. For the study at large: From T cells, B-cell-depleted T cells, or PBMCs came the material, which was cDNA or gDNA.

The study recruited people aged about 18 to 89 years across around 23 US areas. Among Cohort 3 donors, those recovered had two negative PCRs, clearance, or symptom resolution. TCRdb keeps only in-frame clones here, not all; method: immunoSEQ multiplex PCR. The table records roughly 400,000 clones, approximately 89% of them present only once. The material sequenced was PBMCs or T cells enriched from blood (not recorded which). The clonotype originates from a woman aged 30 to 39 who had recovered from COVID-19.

The CDR3 DNA reads as TGTGCCAGCAGTCCACCGGGACAGGGGTACGAGCAGTACTTC. It yields the protein CASSPPGQGYEQYF. The chain joins TRBV5-6 to TRBJ2-7, with 10 bases identical to TRBD1. V was clipped by 5 bases and J by 4 bases; unmatched bases: 6. The germline CDR1 and CDR2 sequences are SGHDT and YYEEEE. This CDR3 is 14 amino acids long.